This T cell receptor beta chain was recovered during a study of brain T cells in children with intractable seizures. Trimming removed 3 bases from V and 7 bases from J, with 21 bases in between. Germline loops: CDR1 SGHTA, CDR2 FQGTGA. The CDR3 loop spans 16 amino acids. Clones were read by immunoSEQ multiplex PCR, and TCRdb kept only the in-frame ones, dropping some. The sample contains tens of thousands of clones, around 93% of which appear only once. Points on this clone: As yet, its antigen is unknown.

Study observations and caveats: HCMV serostatus was not known, and viral specificity came from CDR3 similarity only.

The sequenced cases were selected for having the highest brain T cell transcript signatures. This receptor was taken from a boy younger than two with tuberous sclerosis and intractable seizures. The sample consisted of peripheral blood, taken at surgery. This chain connects TRBV7-3 to TRBJ1-2; tentatively, D is TRBD1 (5 bases). Here the CDR3 DNA reads TGTGCCAGCAGCTTCCACGGTGGGACGGAAAACGGTGGCTACACCTTC. This gives the protein CASSFHGGTENGGYTF.